The 23 T cell receptor beta chains presented below share a single source sample, sequenced in a study of cytomegalovirus exposure and HLA in healthy donors. 13 Jbeta primers and 60 Vbeta primers were used for the PCR. Repertoires were generated with immunoSEQ multiplex PCR, while TCRdb's copy carries only in-frame clones and drops some. The profile shows some 120,000 clones, 80% of them singletons. Sequencing was done on a sample of PBMCs. The receptors stem from a man aged 35-49 years in good health and CMV-seronegative.

V usage is TRBV7-8 and J usage is TRBJ2-7; TRBD1 matches 9 bases. Germline V gene lookup returns CDR1 SGHVS and CDR2 FQNEAQ. Unmatched junction bases numbered 6, after V lost 1 base and J lost 5 bases. CDR3 length equals 15 residues. The CDR3 nucleotides read TGTGCCAGCAGCTTAGGCGGGGACAGGGTCCACGAGCAGTACTTC. Protein product: CASSLGGDRVHEQYF.

The V and J genes are TRBV7-9 and TRBJ1-2; no clear D. The CDR3 has 11 amino acids. The V gene lost 4 bases and the J gene lost 5 bases, with 5 bases spanning the gap. Germline V gives CDR1 SEHNR, CDR2 FQNEAQ (reference sequence). This CDR3 reads CASSSTYGYTF. CDR3 coding DNA: TGTGCCAGCAGCTCGACATATGGCTACACCTTC.

Of note for this clone: Because it lacks the conserved phenylalanine or tryptophan at the end, this CDR3 is likely a read error. The genes are TRBV30 and TRBJ2-3, with D possibly TRBD2 on 6 matching bases. Between the trimmed V and J ends, which lost 2 bases and 4 bases, there was a span of 10 bases. The CDR3 spans 13 residues. Germline loops: CDR1 GTSNPN, CDR2 SVGIG (reference sequence). The CDR3 sequence is CAWSLLASDTQYV. The CDR3, as DNA: TGTGCCTGGAGTTTGCTAGCGTCAGATACGCAGTATGTT.

The CDR3 region is CASSPNDPGGIYTEAFF. In DNA form, the CDR3 reads TGTGCCAGCTCACCCAACGACCCAGGGGGCATTTATACTGAAGCTTTCTTT. The V and J genes are TRBV18 and TRBJ1-1, with 8 bases identical to TRBD1. Germline CDR1 KGHSH, CDR2 LQKENI. This CDR3 has 17 residues. The ends lost 3 bases at V and 5 bases at J; junction bases unmatched: 14.

The chain is built from TRBV29-1 and TRBJ2-2; 9 bases line up with TRBD1. Germline assignment: CDR1 SQVTM and CDR2 ANQGSEA. Trimming cost V 8 bases and J 4 bases; bases outside gene matches: 5. The CDR3 extends over 13 amino acids. The CDR3 nucleotides are TGCAGCTTCCTGACAGGGGGCACCGGGGAGCTGTTTTTT. It specifies CSFLTGGTGELFF.

This clone has a handful of counts. The rearrangement uses TRBV6-6 and TRBJ1-5, with D tentatively TRBD1 (5 bases). Trimming left V 7 bases short and J 5 bases short, with 18 bases between. From germline, CDR1 is MNHNY and CDR2 SVGAGI (reference sequence). This CDR3 region has 15 residues. The CDR3 coding sequence is TGTGCCAGCACCGCAAGGGCAGGGTTCGATCAGCCCCAGCATTTT. It yields the protein CASTARAGFDQPQHF.

The chain carries TRBV27 and TRBJ2-1; TRBD2 is a possible D gene (6 bases). V was shortened by 3 bases and J by 8 bases, with 23 bases between the two germline ends. Germline CDR1 MNHEY, CDR2 SMNVEV (reference sequence). This CDR3 is 17 amino acids long. CDR3 DNA: TGTGCCAGCAGTTTGGAATTGGGGGGTGGCTTACAATATGAGCAGTTCTTC. Its translation is CASSLELGGGLQYEQFF.

The V gene is TRBV14, the J gene TRBJ2-5; weak D call: TRBD2 (6 bases). Germline CDR1 SGHDN, CDR2 FVKESK. The ends were cut back, 2 bases at V and 5 bases at J, with 12 bases in the middle. The CDR3 is 14 residues long. The CDR3 protein is CASSQKRARETQYF. The CDR3 nucleotides read TGTGCCAGCAGCCAAAAGCGGGCAAGGGAGACCCAGTACTTC.

V gene TRBV6-5 combines with J gene TRBJ2-4, with D maybe TRBD1 (6 bases). The CDR3 has 12 amino acids. From germline, CDR1 is MNHEY and CDR2 SVGAGI. V was trimmed by 6 bases and J by 6 bases, leaving 9 bases between them. CDR3 in DNA: TGTGCCAGCAGCACCAGGGGAAACATTCAGTACTTC. It translates to CASSTRGNIQYF.

The rearrangement joins TRBV6-5 to TRBJ1-5; D might be TRBD1 (6 bases). The CDR3 runs 15 residues. Looked up from germline, CDR1 is MNHEY and CDR2 is SVGAGI. The V gene lost 6 bases and the J gene lost 1 base, with 13 bases spanning the gap. CDR3 DNA: TGTGCCAGCAGCACCGGGACATTAAGCAATCAGCCCCAGCATTTT. Its translation: CASSTGTLSNQPQHF.

This sequence joins TRBV30 and TRBJ2-3; 7 bases fit TRBD2. The CDR3 has 16 amino acids. V lost 3 bases to trimming and J lost 8 bases; unmatched junction nucleotides: 17. Germline V gene lookup returns CDR1 GTSNPN and CDR2 SVGIG (reference sequence). The CDR3 reads CAWRVAGGGRLGTQYF. The CDR3 DNA is TGTGCCTGGAGAGTTGCTGGGGGGGGGAGGCTTGGTACGCAGTATTTT.

This chain uses TRBV10-1 with TRBJ2-5, with TRBD2 matching 10 bases. Per the germline V gene, CDR1 is WNHNN and CDR2 is SYGVQD (reference sequence). The CDR3 totals 17 residues. Unmatched junction bases numbered 11, after V lost 3 bases and J lost 4 bases. The CDR3 sequence is CASSDSLAGPGLETQYF. As DNA, the CDR3 is TGCGCCAGCAGTGATTCACTAGCGGGACCCGGTCTAGAGACCCAGTACTTC.

V usage is TRBV28 and J usage is TRBJ2-1, with 10 bases lining up with TRBD1. J was trimmed by 8 bases and V by 6 bases; bases with no gene match: 10. Germline-derived CDR1 and CDR2 are MDHEN and SYDVKM. The length of the CDR3 is 15 residues. CDR3 in amino acids: CASSSPGQGLDEQFF. CDR3 sequence (DNA): TGTGCCAGCAGCTCGCCGGGACAGGGGTTGGATGAGCAGTTCTTC.

V gene TRBV5-1 combines with J gene TRBJ2-7, with D unresolved. V was pared by 1 base and J by 4 bases, with 6 bases between. This CDR3 spans 12 amino acids. From germline, CDR1 is SGHRS and CDR2 YFSETQ. The CDR3 sequence: CASSLSEYEQYF. Written as DNA, the CDR3 is TGCGCCAGCAGCTTGAGCGAATACGAGCAGTACTTC.

This clone was observed once. The chain carries TRBV6-6 and TRBJ2-2; unclear D gene. This CDR3 has 14 amino acids. Germline V gives CDR1 MNHNY, CDR2 SVGAGI (reference sequence). V was trimmed by 6 bases and J by 1 base, leaving 9 bases between them. CDR3 loop: CASREDLNTGELFF. In DNA, the CDR3 is TGTGCCAGCAGAGAGGATCTGAACACCGGGGAGCTGTTTTTT.

The chain recombines TRBV5-1 with TRBJ2-3; possibly TRBD2 for D (6 bases). This CDR3 comprises 15 residues. V shed 0 bases and J shed 4 bases, with 12 bases lying between them. The germline CDR1 and CDR2 sequences are SGHRS and YFSETQ. CDR3 protein: CASSLVGRDSDTQYF. CDR3 nucleotide sequence: TGCGCCAGCAGCTTGGTAGGCAGGGACTCAGATACGCAGTATTTT.

This rearrangement joins TRBV29-1 to TRBJ2-1, with a possible D match to TRBD2 (5 bases). V was clipped by 8 bases and J by 3 bases, with 17 bases between them. Germline V lookup: CDR1 SQVTM, CDR2 ANQGSEA. The CDR3 has 14 residues. The CDR3 coding sequence is TGCAGCCTGGGAGTGGGGAGCAGCTACAATGAGCAGTTCTTC. Its translation: CSLGVGSSYNEQFF.

This clone has only one observation. The chain has TRBV7-6 and TRBJ2-2; D is undetermined. The CDR3 runs 15 residues. V was cut by 1 base and J by 1 base, with 7 bases left in between. CDR1 and CDR2 from the germline V gene are SGHVS and FNYEAQ. CDR3 DNA sequence: TGTGCCAGCAGCTTAGTATCCGTGAACACCGGGGAGCTGTTTTTT. As protein: CASSLVSVNTGELFF. The entire variable domain, with the rest obtained from reference TRBV7-6 and TRBJ2-2, is as follows: GAGVSQSPRYKVTKRGQDVALRCDPISGHVSLYWYRQALGQGPEFLTYFNYEAQQDKSGLPNDRFSAERPEGSISTLTIQRTEQRDSAMYRCASSLVSVNTGELFFGEGSRLTVL.

This clone was found once. This chain's CDR3 is CAISEVDQETQYF. The CDR3 coding sequence is TGTGCCATCAGTGAGGTAGATCAAGAGACCCAGTACTTC. The V and J genes are TRBV10-3 and TRBJ2-5; no clear D. CDR1 is ENHRY and CDR2 is SYGVKD in the germline V gene. This CDR3 is 13 amino acids long. V gave up 2 bases and J gave up 2 bases, with 6 bases separating them.

This chain connects TRBV10-2 to TRBJ1-6; D not resolved. The CDR3 sequence is 14 residues long. The V end lost 2 bases, the J end lost 7 bases, and 9 bases lay between the germline ends. Germline CDR1 and CDR2: WSHSY and SAAADI. The CDR3 region is CASSEAAGNSPLHF. The CDR3 DNA follows: TGCGCCAGCAGTGAGGCGGCTGGAAATTCACCCCTCCACTTT.

About this clone itself: The CDR3 does not close with the conserved phenylalanine or tryptophan, likely indicating a read error. This chain links TRBV28 with TRBJ2-3; 9 nucleotides line up with TRBD1. The CDR3 loop spans 14 amino acids. Trimming cost V 5 bases and J 4 bases; bases outside gene matches: 4. Germline V gives CDR1 MDHEN, CDR2 SYDVKM. CDR3 DNA: TGTGCCAGCAGTCTACAGGGGGCTGCAGATACGCAGTATGTT. The encoded protein is CASSLQGAADTQYV.

A remark on this clone: The sample carries other DNA sequences with the same CDR3. V is TRBV7-9 and J is TRBJ2-7; 8 nucleotides align to TRBD1. CDR3 length: 16 residues. Germline V gives CDR1 SEHNR, CDR2 FQNEAQ (reference sequence). Unmatched junction bases numbered 5, after V lost 0 bases and J lost 1 base. Here the CDR3 DNA reads TGTGCCAGCAGCTTAGCCACAGGGGGTAGGTCCTACGAGCAGTACTTC. Its protein is CASSLATGGRSYEQYF.

The chain couples TRBV6-1 to TRBJ2-6; 7 bases map to TRBD1. CDR1 is MNHNS, CDR2 SASEGT, per germline. J gave up 0 bases and V 2 bases, and 7 bases lay outside the gene matches. The CDR3 consists of 18 residues. The CDR3 nucleotides read TGTGCCAGCAGTGAAAGGGGACAGTTAGACTCTGGGGCCAACGTCCTGACTTTC. Encoded protein: CASSERGQLDSGANVLTF.